These 16 T cell receptor beta chains share one sample of origin, sequenced in a study of early T cells in non-severe SARS-CoV-2 infection. TCRdb fed the 5' RACE reads into MiXCR, producing one record per CDR3 protein. The sample yields about 43,000 distinct CDR3 sequences, 11% seen once. The sample comprised whole blood. The receptor source for this set is an adult who was a healthcare worker with PCR-confirmed SARS-CoV-2 infection or an uninfected control (not recorded which).

This clonotype has only a few counts. This chain uses TRBV7-6 with TRBJ1-1; D ambiguous. With 1 base removed from V and 0 bases from J, the gap between germline ends came to 15 bases. Germline V CDR1 and CDR2: SGHVS, FNYEAQ. The length of the CDR3 is 17 residues. The CDR3 is CASSLVSRGSMNTEAFF. In DNA, the CDR3 is TGTGCCAGCAGCTTAGTATCCCGGGGAAGCATGAACACTGAAGCTTTCTTT. Based on the CDR3 plus reference TRBV7-6 and TRBJ1-1, the full variable domain is GAGVSQSPRYKVTKRGQDVALRCDPISGHVSLYWYRQALGQGPEFLTYFNYEAQQDKSGLPNDRFSAERPEGSISTLTIQRTEQRDSAMYRCASSLVSRGSMNTEAFFGQGTRLTVV.

This clonotype was seen repeatedly, ten times or more. J is TRBJ2-3 and V is TRBV27; D gene ambiguous. The CDR3 covers 14 residues. CDR1 MNHEY and CDR2 SMNVEV come from the germline V gene (reference sequence). V lost 6 bases and J lost 3, with 13 bases in between. The CDR3: CASRQPGTTDTQYF. The CDR3 nucleotides are TGTGCCAGCAGACAACCCGGTACAACAGATACGCAGTATTTT.

This clonotype has only a few counts. The rearrangement uses TRBV18 and TRBJ2-1; D is possibly TRBD1 (6 bases). The CDR3 is 13 amino acids. Trimming took off 6 bases at V and 10 bases at J, with 16 bases between the two ends. Germline CDR1 is KGHSH and CDR2 is LQKENI. This CDR3 reads CASSVQGSGEQFF. DNA of the CDR3: TGTGCCAGCTCTGTACAGGGTTCAGGCGAGCAGTTCTTC.

This clonotype was recorded a few times. The chain carries TRBV10-1 and TRBJ1-5; D gene uncertain. CDR3 size: 11 residues. V was clipped by 7 bases and J by 1 base, with 2 bases between them. CDR1 is WNHNN and CDR2 is SYGVQD in the germline V gene (reference sequence). The CDR3 here is CASKSNQPQHF. In nucleotides, the CDR3 is TGCGCCAGCAAGAGCAATCAGCCCCAGCATTTT.

The chain carries TRBV6-4 and TRBJ2-1; TRBD2 agrees at 7 bases. The CDR3 is made up of 16 amino acids. CDR1 and CDR2 from the germline V gene are MRHNA and SNTAGT. The J segment lost 0 bases and the V segment lost 6 bases, leaving 8 bases of the junction unmatched. CDR3 sequence (DNA): TGTGCCAGCAGCCCTATTGGGACTAACTCCTACAATGAGCAGTTCTTC. Translation gives CASSPIGTNSYNEQFF.

This clonotype was counted a few times. The chain combines TRBV20-1 with TRBJ2-3, with D maybe TRBD2 (5 bases). There are 15 residues in the CDR3. The germline V gene has CDR1 DFQATT and CDR2 SNEGSKA (reference sequence). Trimming cost V 6 bases and J 2 bases, with 18 bases left between them. CDR3 region: CSAKDFSSSTDTQYF. The DNA of the CDR3 is TGCAGTGCCAAGGACTTCTCATCCTCCACAGATACGCAGTATTTT.

This chain links TRBV19 with TRBJ2-2; no firm D call. The CDR3 has 12 residues. Looked up from germline, CDR1 is LNHDA and CDR2 is SQIVND (reference sequence). Trimming stripped 4 bases from V and 7 bases from J, with 7 bases between. The chain's CDR3 is CASSRVRGELFF. The CDR3 DNA follows: TGTGCCAGTAGTAGGGTCCGCGGGGAGCTGTTTTTT.

The sample holds many counts of this clonotype. The chain joins TRBV7-2 to TRBJ2-3, with D possibly TRBD1 on 6 matching bases. This CDR3 contains 17 residues. Germline CDR1 is SGHTA and CDR2 is FQGNSA. V lost 0 bases and J lost 2, with 15 bases in between. The CDR3 nucleotides are TGTGCCAGCAGCTTAGCGCTTTGGGGGACATACACAGATACGCAGTATTTT. Its protein product is CASSLALWGTYTDTQYF.

There are a few counts of this clonotype. This chain links TRBV20-1 with TRBJ2-1, with 7 bases aligning to TRBD2. V trimming: 0 bases; J trimming: 6 bases; junction bases outside the gene matches: 5. Germline-derived CDR1 and CDR2 are DFQATT and SNEGSKA (reference sequence). This CDR3 region has 14 residues. The CDR3 spells CSARDPGLTNEQFF. The CDR3 DNA reads as TGCAGTGCTAGAGATCCGGGACTAACCAATGAGCAGTTCTTC.

The sample holds a few counts of this clonotype. This chain links TRBV6-2 or TRBV6-3 with TRBJ2-3, with 8 bases identical to TRBD2. This CDR3 spans 17 amino acids. V dropped 5 bases and J dropped 2; count of bases not matched to a gene: 12. Germline loops: CDR1 MNHEY, CDR2 SVGEGT. CDR3 loop: CASSLLSGDVNTDTQYF. For the CDR3, the DNA is TGTGCCAGCAGTCTCCTTAGCGGGGATGTAAACACAGATACGCAGTATTTT.

This clonotype was detected ten times or more. This rearrangement joins TRBV9 to TRBJ1-6, with D possibly being TRBD1 (6 bases). V lost 5 bases and J 10 bases, leaving 13 bases between the germline ends. CDR3 length: 13 residues. Germline V gives CDR1 SGDLS, CDR2 YYNGEE. For the CDR3, the DNA is TGTGCCAGCAGTTTAATGGACAGCTCACCCCTCCACTTT. Its protein product is CASSLMDSSPLHF.

V and J are TRBV12-3 or TRBV12-4 and TRBJ1-1; tentatively, D is TRBD1 (6 bases). There are 15 residues in the CDR3. V lost 7 bases to trimming and J lost 0 bases, with 15 bases between them. The CDR3 region has the DNA TGTGCCAGCACCTACGGAGGACAGATGAACACTGAAGCTTTCTTT. It codes for CASTYGGQMNTEAFF.

The table lists this clonotype with many counts. CDR3 nucleotides: TGTGCCAGCAGTTTTAATTACAATGAGCAGTTCTTC. Its translation is CASSFNYNEQFF. The chain couples TRBV27 to TRBJ2-1; D is unresolved. Trimming cost V 3 bases and J 4 bases, with 4 bases left between them. CDR3 length: 12 amino acids. Germline assignment: CDR1 MNHEY and CDR2 SMNVEV (reference sequence).

This clonotype was observed at least ten times. The V gene is TRBV20-1, the J gene TRBJ2-3; TRBD1 aligns across 8 bases. The trim removed 6 bases at V and 0 bases at J, leaving 5 bases unmatched. Germline lookup yields CDR1 DFQATT and CDR2 SNEGSKA (reference sequence). The CDR3 is 14 residues long. The CDR3, as DNA: TGCAGTGCAACTACAGGGGGAAGCACAGATACGCAGTATTTT. This codes for CSATTGGSTDTQYF.

The sample holds many counts of this clonotype. This chain uses TRBV30 with TRBJ2-7; D remains ambiguous. There are 14 residues in the CDR3. The V end was cut by 0 bases, the J end by 5 bases, with 14 bases between. Per germline, CDR1 GTSNPN and CDR2 SVGIG (reference sequence). As DNA, the CDR3 is TGTGCCTGGAGTGTACGACCGCAAGACGACGAGCAGTACTTC. This codes for CAWSVRPQDDEQYF.

The chain has TRBV9 and TRBJ2-1, with 7 nucleotides matching TRBD1. V was pared by 7 bases and J by 6 bases, with 7 bases of the junction left unmatched. Germline CDR1 reads SGDLS; CDR2 reads YYNGEE. This CDR3 comprises 13 residues. The CDR3: CASGRGTSNEQFF. DNA for the CDR3: TGTGCCAGCGGCAGGGGGACCTCCAATGAGCAGTTCTTC.